A selection of T cell receptor beta chains follows, all from one sample in a study of blood T cell repertoires in COVID-19. This table comes from immunoSEQ multiplex PCR, and its TCRdb copy is limited to in-frame clones, with some not included. Here the sample spans 100,000 or so clones, roughly 92% being singletons. Sample: peripheral blood. All receptors come from an older woman with active COVID-19. CDR3s include the opening cysteine and the closing phenylalanine or tryptophan. The D gene is left open where the match is weak.

j_call cdr3_length d_call v_call cdr3_nt cdr3_aa
TRBJ1-3 15 NA TRBV18 TGTGCCAGCTCACCTTACGGAGCCTCTGGAAACACCATATATTTT CASSPYGASGNTIYF
TRBJ1-6 17 NA TRBV30 TGTGCCTGGAGTGCCACGGGGCGGGGGTCCTATAATTCACCCCTCCACTTT CAWSATGRGSYNSPLHF
TRBJ2-3 13 NA TRBV5-1 TGCGCCAGCAGACCTCTAGTAACAGATACGCAGTATTTT CASRPLVTDTQYF
TRBJ1-6 14 NA TRBV28 TGTGCCAGCAGTTTATCAGGGAGGAATTCACCCCTCCACTTT CASSLSGRNSPLHF
TRBJ1-5 14 NA TRBV28 TGTGCCAGCAGATCATCAGGGGAATTACAGCCCCAGCATTTT CASRSSGELQPQHF
TRBJ2-2 15 TRBD2 TRBV18 TGTGCCAGCTCACCAAGACTAGCGGCGGATGTGGAGCTGTTTTTT CASSPRLAADVELFF
TRBJ2-2 12 NA TRBV3-1/TRBV3-2 TGTGCCAGCAGCCAACGGACCGGGGAGCTGTTTTTT CASSQRTGELFF
TRBJ1-3 12 NA TRBV3-1/TRBV3-2 TGTGCCAGCAGCCAAGGTAGCAACACCATATATTTT CASSQGSNTIYF
TRBJ2-1 16 TRBD2 TRBV19 TGTGCCAGTAACCCTAGCGGGAGGAGGGTCTACAATGAGCAGTTCTTC CASNPSGRRVYNEQFF
TRBJ2-1 14 NA TRBV5-1 TGCGCCAGCACCGTTACGAGCTCCTACAATGAGCAGTTCTTC CASTVTSSYNEQFF
TRBJ2-1 13 TRBD2 TRBV29-1 TGCAGCGTTGTTTTAGCGGGAGTGTTTGAGCAGTTCTTC CSVVLAGVFEQFF